A single T cell receptor beta chain is shown here with its context. This entry belongs to a study of PD-L1 blockade in urothelial cancer. Study in general: Per blood sample, T cells had a median of 141,255.

V lost 0 bases, J lost 1 base, and 16 bases lay in between. The CDR3 length is 17 residues. Germline CDR1 and CDR2: SGHRS and YFSETQ. Profiling relied on immunoSEQ multiplex PCR, and the TCRdb table lists in-frame clones only, not all of them. The table lists roughly 100,000 clones, approximately 87% of them singletons, with under 10% in the top ten. Time point here: peripheral blood 6 weeks after treatment start. V gene TRBV5-1 combines with J gene TRBJ2-5; a weak D match, TRBD2 (7 bases). Source: PBMCs, taken around atezolizumab (anti-PD-L1) treatment. This clonotype was sampled from a man aged 70 or older with urothelial cancer. CDR3 sequence reads: CASSLGVGGPIQETQYF. CDR3 bases: TGCGCCAGCAGCTTGGGGGTCGGGGGGCCGATCCAAGAGACCCAGTACTTC.